This T cell receptor beta chain was obtained from a study of cytomegalovirus exposure and HLA in healthy donors. The wider study: Across 350 to 500 genotyped donors, around 80% landed in the Caucasian-associated ancestry cluster. Findings and limits, study-wide: Prior analysis indicated that the majority of TCR beta V segments exhibited productivity approximately 87% or approximately 30% of the time. Later on, an analysis showed TCR association rates differing by HLA locus, with DRB1 the most and HLA-C the fewest.

To note about this clone: No antigen is known for it.

The CDR3 contains 13 residues. Germline V gene data show CDR1 as SGDLS and CDR2 as YYNGEE. V gave up 4 bases and J gave up 2 bases, with 9 bases separating them. PCR involved 60 Vbeta and 13 Jbeta primers. Measured with immunoSEQ multiplex PCR; TCRdb has only the in-frame clones, and not every one. The sample yields 75,000 to 90,000 clones, around 82% seen once. Sample: PBMCs. The receptor comes from a man aged 50-59 years in good health and CMV-seronegative. The chain joins TRBV9 to TRBJ1-1, with a weak D call TRBD1 (5 bases). In nucleotides, the CDR3 is TGTGCCAGCAGCCCACAGGTTAACACTGAAGCTTTCTTT. This sequence encodes CASSPQVNTEAFF. The full variable domain, in which reference TRBV9 and TRBJ1-1 provide the parts outside the CDR3, is DSGVTQTPKHLITATGQRVTLRCSPRSGDLSVYWYQQSLDQGLQFLIQYYNGEERAKGNILERFSAQQFPDLHSELNLSSLELGDSALYFCASSPQVNTEAFFGQGTRLTVV.